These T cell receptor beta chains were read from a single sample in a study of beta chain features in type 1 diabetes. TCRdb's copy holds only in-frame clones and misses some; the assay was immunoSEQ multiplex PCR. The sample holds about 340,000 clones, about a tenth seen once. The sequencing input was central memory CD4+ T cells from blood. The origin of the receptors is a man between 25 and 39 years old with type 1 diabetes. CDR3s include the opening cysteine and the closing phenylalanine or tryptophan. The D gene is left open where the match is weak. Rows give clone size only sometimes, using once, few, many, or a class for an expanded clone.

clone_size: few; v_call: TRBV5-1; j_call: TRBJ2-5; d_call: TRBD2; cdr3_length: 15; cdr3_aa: CASTETSGGQETQYF; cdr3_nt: TGCGCCAGCACCGAGACCAGCGGGGGGCAAGAGACCCAGTACTTC
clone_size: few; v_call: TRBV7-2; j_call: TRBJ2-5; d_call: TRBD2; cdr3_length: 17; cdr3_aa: CASSKATSGGIIETQYF; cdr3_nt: TGTGCCAGCAGCAAAGCGACTAGCGGGGGGATTATAGAGACCCAGTACTTC
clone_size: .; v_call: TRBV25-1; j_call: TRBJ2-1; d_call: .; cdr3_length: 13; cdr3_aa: CASSAGARNEQFF; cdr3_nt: TGTGCCAGCAGTGCAGGGGCCCGCAATGAGCAGTTCTTC
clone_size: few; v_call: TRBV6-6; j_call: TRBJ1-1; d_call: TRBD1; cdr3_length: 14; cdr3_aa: CASGHRGLGTEAFF; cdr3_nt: TGTGCCAGCGGGCACAGGGGGCTCGGCACTGAAGCTTTCTTT
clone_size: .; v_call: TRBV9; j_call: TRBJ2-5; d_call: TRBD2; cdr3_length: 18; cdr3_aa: CASSLLSGAGQGPRAQYF; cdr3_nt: TGTGCCAGCAGCTTGCTTAGCGGGGCAGGGCAGGGCCCAAGGGCCCAGTACTTC
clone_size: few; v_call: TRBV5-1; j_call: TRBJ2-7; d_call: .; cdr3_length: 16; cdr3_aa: CASSLAASADTDEQYF; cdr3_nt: TGCGCCAGCAGCTTGGCGGCCTCCGCGGATACCGACGAGCAGTACTTC
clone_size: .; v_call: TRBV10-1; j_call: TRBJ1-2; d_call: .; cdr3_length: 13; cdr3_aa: CASSYDTNYGYTF; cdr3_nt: TGCGCCAGCAGTTATGACACCAACTATGGCTACACCTTC
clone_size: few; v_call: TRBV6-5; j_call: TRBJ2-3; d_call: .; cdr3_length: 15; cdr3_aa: CASSYGDRLTDTQYF; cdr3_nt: TGTGCCAGCAGTTATGGTGACAGGTTGACAGATACGCAGTATTTT
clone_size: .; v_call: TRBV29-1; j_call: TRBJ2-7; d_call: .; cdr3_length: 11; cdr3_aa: CSVERSYEQYF; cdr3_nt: TGCAGCGTTGAAAGGTCCTACGAGCAGTACTTC
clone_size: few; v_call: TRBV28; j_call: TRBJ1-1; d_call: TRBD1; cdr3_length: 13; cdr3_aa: CASSRQGGTEAFF; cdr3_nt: TGTGCCAGCAGTCGACAGGGCGGGACTGAAGCTTTCTTT
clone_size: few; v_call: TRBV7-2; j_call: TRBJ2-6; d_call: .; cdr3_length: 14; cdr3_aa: CASSPIFGANVLTF; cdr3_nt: TGTGCCAGCAGCCCGATATTTGGGGCCAACGTCCTGACTTTC
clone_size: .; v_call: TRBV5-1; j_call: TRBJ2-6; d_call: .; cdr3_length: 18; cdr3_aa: CASSSAGLKRTGANVLTF; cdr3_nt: TGCGCCAGCAGCTCCGCGGGGCTAAAAAGAACTGGGGCCAACGTCCTGACTTTC
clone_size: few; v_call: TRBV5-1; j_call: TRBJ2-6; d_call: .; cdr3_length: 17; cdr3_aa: CASSLTAMISGANVLTF; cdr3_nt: TGCGCCAGCAGCTTGACTGCGATGATCTCTGGGGCCAACGTCCTGACTTTC
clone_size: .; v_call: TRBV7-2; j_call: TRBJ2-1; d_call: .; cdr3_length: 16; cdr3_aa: CASSLSAGTTYNEQFF; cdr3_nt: TGTGCCAGCAGCTTATCCGCAGGGACCACCTACAATGAGCAGTTCTTC
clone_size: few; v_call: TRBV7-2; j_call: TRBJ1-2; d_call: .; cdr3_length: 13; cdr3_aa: CASSLAGRDGYTF; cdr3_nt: TGTGCCAGCAGCTTAGCGGGCAGGGACGGCTACACCTTC
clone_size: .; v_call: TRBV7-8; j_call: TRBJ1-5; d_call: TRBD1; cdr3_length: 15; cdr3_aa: CASSLAEGQGQPQHF; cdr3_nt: TGTGCCAGCAGCTTAGCGGAAGGACAGGGGCAGCCCCAGCATTTT